This TCR beta chain derives from a study of blood T cell repertoires in COVID-19. Study as a whole: The origin of the acute and convalescent COVID-19 samples was the United States, Italy and Spain. Sources were T cells, B-cell-depleted T cells, or PBMCs; the material itself was cDNA or gDNA.

Germline V CDR1 and CDR2: MNHEY, SVGAGI. J lost 8 bases, V lost 6 bases, and 6 bases had no gene match. This CDR3 comprises 14 residues. Original analysis: Estimated nucleated cell counts came from reference gene primer amplification. The repertoire was sequenced with immunoSEQ multiplex PCR; TCRdb's copy has only in-frame clones and lacks some. The V and J calls and the clone size are those of that table, but D and trimming were determined from the DNA. The data show 150,000 to 160,000 clones, with 80% to 90% seen just once and 15% held by the top ten. In its sample, this clone was seen once. Sequencing was carried out using peripheral blood. The receptor's source is a woman in her thirties or forties with acute or convalescent COVID-19. The chain couples TRBV6-5 to TRBJ2-1, with 11 bases aligning to TRBD2. The CDR3 DNA reads TGTGCCAGCAGCCGCGGGACTAGCGGCTATGAGCAGTTCTTC. Its translation: CASSRGTSGYEQFF.